These T cell receptor beta chains were read from a single sample in a study of STAT5B mutations in CD4+ large granular lymphocyte leukemia. The protocol was immunoSEQ multiplex PCR, while the TCRdb copy is restricted to in-frame clones and leaves out a portion. Altogether 25,000 to 35,000 clones are present, 75% to 85% being singletons, with the ten largest covering approximately 4.4%. Source material: CD4+ T cells from blood buffy coats. Receptors were obtained from a human donor in good health. CDR3s include the opening cysteine and the closing phenylalanine or tryptophan. The D gene is left open where the match is weak. Rows may omit the clone size; those that give it use once, few, many or a size class.

CDR3 protein | CDR3 DNA | J gene | clone size | V gene | D gene
CASSRVQEKLFF | TGTGCCAGTAGCCGGGTTCAGGAAAAACTGTTTTTT | TRBJ1-4 | few | TRBV19 | NA
CASSLVRGSAEAFF | TGTGCCAGCAGCTTAGTCAGGGGTTCGGCTGAAGCTTTCTTT | TRBJ1-1 | NA | TRBV7-2 | NA
CASSVDWTTEAFF | TGTGCCAGCAGCGTAGATTGGACCACTGAAGCTTTCTTT | TRBJ1-1 | NA | TRBV9 | NA
CASSFRGSSYEQYF | TGTGCCAGCAGCTTCAGGGGGAGCTCCTACGAGCAGTACTTC | TRBJ2-7 | few | TRBV5-4 | TRBD1
CASSLQRGADTQYF | TGTGCCAGCAGTCTGCAGCGGGGGGCAGATACGCAGTATTTT | TRBJ2-3 | NA | TRBV6-5 | TRBD2
CASSFRLAGISTDTQYF | TGTGCCAGCTCATTCAGACTAGCGGGGATAAGCACAGATACGCAGTATTTT | TRBJ2-3 | NA | TRBV18 | TRBD2
CASGLAYESPRVSGSYNEQFF | TGTGCTAGTGGTTTGGCGTACGAATCCCCGCGGGTTTCAGGATCCTACAATGAGCAGTTCTTC | TRBJ2-1 | NA | TRBV12-5 | NA
CASSRTGAKNIQYF | TGTGCCAGCAGCCGGACAGGGGCCAAAAACATTCAGTACTTC | TRBJ2-4 | NA | TRBV28 | TRBD1
CASGPYRGAGEETQYF | TGTGCCAGCGGACCCTACAGGGGAGCGGGAGAAGAGACCCAGTACTTC | TRBJ2-5 | NA | TRBV27 | NA
CASSEQGANTGELFF | TGTGCCAGCAGTGAACAGGGGGCCAACACCGGGGAGCTGTTTTTT | TRBJ2-2 | NA | TRBV25-1 | TRBD1
CASSLVPYEQYF | TGCGCCAGCAGCTTGGTTCCTTACGAGCAGTACTTC | TRBJ2-7 | NA | TRBV5-1 | NA
CAWSVGGAGETQYF | TGTGCCTGGAGTGTAGGGGGTGCGGGTGAGACCCAGTACTTC | TRBJ2-5 | NA | TRBV30 | NA
CASTPAGSQETQYF | TGTGCCAGTACCCCGGCGGGGAGCCAAGAGACCCAGTACTTC | TRBJ2-5 | NA | TRBV19 | NA
CASSTRTGGEQYF | TGTGCCAGCAGCACCCGGACAGGAGGCGAGCAGTACTTC | TRBJ2-7 | NA | TRBV11-2 | TRBD1
CASSYPRTGGFSGGTEAFF | TGTGCCAGCAGCTATCCCCGGACAGGGGGGTTTTCGGGCGGCACTGAAGCTTTCTTT | TRBJ1-1 | NA | TRBV11-1 | TRBD1
CASSSWGRETQYF | TGTGCCAGCAGCTCCTGGGGTCGGGAGACCCAGTACTTC | TRBJ2-5 | NA | TRBV7-9 | NA
CASSIVIGTSGRWETQYF | TGTGCCAGTAGTATAGTCATCGGGACTAGCGGGAGATGGGAGACCCAGTACTTC | TRBJ2-5 | NA | TRBV19 | TRBD2
CASSIGQGRLTDTQYF | TGTGCCAGTAGTATAGGACAGGGGAGGTTGACAGATACGCAGTATTTT | TRBJ2-3 | NA | TRBV19 | TRBD1
CASSPGLFYPDTQYF | TGTGCCAGCAGCCCCGGCCTTTTTTACCCAGATACGCAGTATTTT | TRBJ2-3 | NA | TRBV7-8 | NA
CASSEVDTYYEQYF | TGTGCCAGCAGTGAAGTAGACACCTACTACGAGCAGTACTTC | TRBJ2-7 | NA | TRBV2 | NA
CASSSRLAKSYEQYF | TGTGCCAGCAGTTCGCGACTAGCTAAATCCTACGAGCAGTACTTC | TRBJ2-7 | NA | TRBV28 | TRBD2
CASSPWGLAGGDTQYF | TGTGCCAGCTCACCTTGGGGACTAGCGGGAGGAGATACGCAGTATTTT | TRBJ2-3 | NA | TRBV18 | TRBD2
CASRTNQPQHF | TGTGCCAGCCGAACCAATCAGCCCCAGCATTTT | TRBJ1-5 | few | TRBV6-4 | NA
CASSLEAPGGALGTEAFF | TGTGCCAGCAGCTTAGAGGCCCCAGGGGGCGCGCTGGGGACTGAAGCTTTCTTT | TRBJ1-1 | NA | TRBV7-2 | TRBD1
CASTLNDRTRKPYNEQFF | TGTGCCAGCACCCTAAATGACAGGACAAGAAAGCCTTACAATGAGCAGTTCTTC | TRBJ2-1 | NA | TRBV21-1 | NA
CASSQDPGQGFYGYTF | TGCGCCAGCAGCCAAGATCCGGGACAGGGGTTCTATGGCTACACCTTC | TRBJ1-2 | NA | TRBV4-3 | TRBD1
CASSPQGAVTYEQYF | TGTGCCAGCAGTCCACAGGGGGCAGTGACCTACGAGCAGTACTTC | TRBJ2-7 | NA | TRBV27 | TRBD1
CASSIDPLVGEQYF | TGCGCCAGCAGCATAGACCCCCTAGTGGGCGAGCAGTACTTC | TRBJ2-7 | once | TRBV5-1 | NA
CASSPQDQPQHF | TGTGCCAGCAGCCCCCAGGATCAGCCCCAGCATTTT | TRBJ1-5 | NA | TRBV6-6 | NA
CATSRDGLGRGGSEKLFF | TGTGCCACCAGCAGAGATGGACTGGGGAGGGGGGGGAGTGAAAAACTGTTTTTT | TRBJ1-4 | NA | TRBV15 | NA
CASQTGTSGKYTQYF | TGTGCCAGCCAAACCGGGACTAGCGGGAAATATACGCAGTATTTT | TRBJ2-3 | NA | TRBV7-6 | TRBD2
CASSLGASTDTQYF | TGTGCCAGCAGTTTGGGCGCCAGCACAGATACGCAGTATTTT | TRBJ2-3 | NA | TRBV27 | NA
CASSLVGQGASSGANVLTF | TGTGCCAGCAGCTTAGTTGGGCAGGGGGCCAGCTCTGGGGCCAACGTCCTGACTTTC | TRBJ2-6 | NA | TRBV11-3 | TRBD1
CASSQVTADGYTF | TGTGCCAGCAGCCAAGTGACAGCCGATGGCTACACCTTC | TRBJ1-2 | NA | TRBV4-2 | NA
CASSEAGQGQETQYF | TGTGCCAGCAGTGAAGCGGGACAGGGACAAGAGACCCAGTACTTC | TRBJ2-5 | NA | TRBV2 | TRBD1
CASSQSAGRGRLQPQHF | TGTGCCAGTAGTCAATCCGCGGGGAGGGGGCGCCTCCAGCCCCAGCATTTT | TRBJ1-5 | NA | TRBV19 | TRBD1
CASSYPGQGADKQYF | TGTGCCAGCAGTTACCCCGGACAGGGGGCTGACAAGCAGTACTTC | TRBJ2-7 | NA | TRBV6-5 | TRBD1
CASSPGGSKGLGYTF | TGTGCCAGCAGCCCCGGAGGGTCAAAGGGTTTAGGCTACACCTTC | TRBJ1-2 | NA | TRBV7-2 | NA
CASSPVTQGGEQYF | TGTGCCAGCTCACCAGTGACCCAGGGGGGCGAGCAGTACTTC | TRBJ2-7 | NA | TRBV18 | NA
CTTGTGNYGYTF | TGTACCACCGGGACAGGGAACTATGGCTACACCTTC | TRBJ1-2 | NA | TRBV28 | TRBD1
CASSLTPPGDEQFF | TGCGCCAGCAGCTTAACCCCGCCTGGCGATGAGCAGTTCTTC | TRBJ2-1 | NA | TRBV5-1 | NA
CASSIATGGYEQYF | TGTGCCAGCAGTATCGCGACAGGGGGCTACGAGCAGTACTTC | TRBJ2-7 | NA | TRBV6-5 | TRBD1
CASSRIKQAKNIQYF | TGTGCCAGCAGCCGAATAAAGCAAGCCAAAAACATTCAGTACTTC | TRBJ2-4 | NA | TRBV11-2 | NA
CASTTGGQGAGELFF | TGTGCCAGCACTACAGGGGGGCAGGGCGCCGGGGAGCTGTTTTTT | TRBJ2-2 | NA | TRBV11-2 | TRBD1
CASSSTSGLETQYF | TGTGCCAGCAGTTCTACTAGCGGGCTAGAGACCCAGTACTTC | TRBJ2-5 | few | TRBV28 | TRBD2
CASSSPGAYGYTF | TGTGCCAGCAGTTCGCCCGGGGCCTATGGCTACACCTTC | TRBJ1-2 | NA | TRBV6-5 | NA
CASSIRGQPQHF | TGTGCCAGTAGTATCCGTGGTCAGCCCCAGCATTTT | TRBJ1-5 | once | TRBV19 | NA
CASSPLQEAGELFF | TGTGCCAGCAGCCCCTTACAGGAGGCCGGGGAGCTGTTTTTT | TRBJ2-2 | NA | TRBV27 | NA
CASPSGNEAFF | TGTGCCAGCCCTTCCGGGAATGAAGCTTTCTTT | TRBJ1-1 | NA | TRBV28 | NA
CASSIGTGRTYEQYF | TGTGCCAGCAGCATAGGGACAGGACGGACCTACGAGCAGTACTTC | TRBJ2-7 | NA | TRBV6-5 | TRBD1
CASSAAGGGNQPQHF | TGTGCCAGCAGTGCTGCAGGTGGAGGCAATCAGCCCCAGCATTTT | TRBJ1-5 | NA | TRBV28 | NA
CASSQVGGRRYEQYF | TGCGCCAGCAGCCAAGTGGGGGGGAGAAGGTACGAGCAGTACTTC | TRBJ2-7 | NA | TRBV4-1 | TRBD2
CSVDRTAYNEQFF | TGCAGCGTTGATAGGACAGCCTACAATGAGCAGTTCTTC | TRBJ2-1 | NA | TRBV29-1 | NA
CAWSGRGSNQPQHF | TGTGCCTGGAGTGGTCGGGGGAGCAATCAGCCCCAGCATTTT | TRBJ1-5 | NA | TRBV30 | NA
CASSHYEQYF | TGTGCCAGCAGCCACTACGAGCAGTACTTC | TRBJ2-7 | NA | TRBV28 | NA
CASSLAAEADFGNTIYF | TGTGCCAGCAGTTTAGCGGCGGAAGCAGATTTTGGAAACACCATATATTTT | TRBJ1-3 | NA | TRBV28 | NA
CASSIGTLGGYTF | TGTGCCAGTAGTATTGGGACACTTGGCGGCTACACCTTC | TRBJ1-2 | NA | TRBV19 | NA